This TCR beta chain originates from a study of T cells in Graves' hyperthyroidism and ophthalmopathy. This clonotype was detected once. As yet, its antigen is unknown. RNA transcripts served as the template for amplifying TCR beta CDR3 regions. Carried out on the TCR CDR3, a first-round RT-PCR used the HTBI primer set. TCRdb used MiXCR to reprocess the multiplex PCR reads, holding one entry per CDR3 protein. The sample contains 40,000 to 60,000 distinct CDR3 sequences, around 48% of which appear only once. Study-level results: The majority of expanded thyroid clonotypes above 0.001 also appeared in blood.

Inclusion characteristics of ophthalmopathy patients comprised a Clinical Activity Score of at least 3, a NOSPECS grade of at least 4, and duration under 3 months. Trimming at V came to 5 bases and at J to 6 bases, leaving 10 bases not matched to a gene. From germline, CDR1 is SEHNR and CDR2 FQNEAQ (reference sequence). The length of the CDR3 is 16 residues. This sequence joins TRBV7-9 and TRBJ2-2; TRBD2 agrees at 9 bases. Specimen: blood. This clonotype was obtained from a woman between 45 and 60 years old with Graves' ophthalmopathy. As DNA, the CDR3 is TGTGCCAGCAGCCCCTACGCGGCGGGGGGGCCCGGGGAGCTGTTTTTT. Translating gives CASSPYAAGGPGELFF.